Listed here is a single T cell receptor (beta chain). It has no known antigen specificity. It has no much larger one-base neighbor in the sample; base qualities were not kept. Donors were healthy HIV-negative adults with no recently reported acute infections or vaccinations. Every donor was a Caucasian adult living in Nashville, Tennessee, USA. CD4+ T cells were enriched through magnetic negative selection, after which naive cells were positively selected on CD45RA and the remaining negative fraction served as the memory subset. Blood was collected by leukapheresis, and PBMCs were isolated by Ficoll-Histopaque density gradient centrifugation and then cryopreserved in liquid nitrogen vapor phase. Purity and quantity of every magnetically sorted T cell population were checked by analytical flow cytometry. Genomic DNA was isolated from each sorted fraction and quantified by UV absorbance on a Nanodrop 2000c.

These data originate in a study of shared clonotypes between healthy human individuals (dated by TCRdb to the early 2020s). A note on the overall study: Three men and a couple of women, aged 18 to 49 years, made up the cohort. For each donor, CD4 naive and CD4 memory were each given three plates, CD8 naive was given two plates, and CD8 memory was given one plate. To estimate repertoire size and how much clonotypes are shared between individuals, the study performed deep sequencing of blood TCR repertoires from five healthy adults. To increase sequencing depth and limit assay-specific biases, TCR repertoire library preparation and sequencing were carried out by different laboratories using diverse techniques. Leukapheresis yielded between about 0.94 and 9 billion PBMCs per donor. Results the study describes overall, beyond this receptor: Sharing across several donors was observed for 5% to 6.5% of naive CD4, around 3.5% of naive CD8, over 2% of memory CD4, and 0.4% of memory CD8 clonotypes. Pairwise subsampling led to the expectation that sequencing depth would affect the degree of clonotype sharing among donors. Compared with non-shared clonotypes, the clonotypes found in all four sorted-subset donors had higher generation probabilities. Even with the large sequencing depth, rarefaction of the sorted-subset datasets indicated that sequencing was incomplete. Larger estimated clonotype richness was generally found for naive subsets than for memory subsets. Because the study included only a small number of donors, the genetic and exposure-history diversity represented was limited. Sampling was restricted to blood, and TCR repertoires in tissues likely differ from the TCR repertoires found in blood.

The CDR3 goes from the cysteine to the phenylalanine over 15 residues. Just CDR3 DNA is preserved here, 45 bases in frame from base 1. CDR1 and CDR2, looked up from the germline V gene (reference sequence), are GTSNPN and SVGIG. V is shortened by 0 bases, J by 4 bases, and the region joining them spans 15 bases. Using the deep immunoSEQ assay, multiplex PCR amplified TCR CDR3 regions from genomic DNA. Extracted genomic DNA from each cell subset was distributed evenly across all wells of several immunoSEQ 96-well plates, and each plate was treated as a replicate. For sorted subsets, about 200 ng genomic DNA, equal to approximately 30,000 T cell genomes, was loaded into each replicate PCR. Purified libraries were quantified with a Qubit 3.0 fluorometer, sized on a Bioanalyzer 2100, and re-quantified with the KAPA Library Quantification kit. Every immunoSEQ 96-well plate was sequenced on a separate single-read 150-cycle Illumina NextSeq 550 flow cell. Processing in the source paper ran as follows. Because only junctional sequences without quality scores were contained in the immunoSEQ output, filtering matching that applied to full-length reads could not be performed. To assign V/J genes and CDR3, sequences were annotated using PyIR, a Python wrapper for IgBLAST v1.9, with IMGT germline references. Reads were filtered out if the reads had weak V/J assignments (E-value above 1e-6), no CDR3, stop codons, out-of-frame junctions, or ambiguous translated residues. V3J clonotypes were defined as sequences sharing the same inferred V gene, J gene, and CDR3 amino acid sequence. To compute the percentage overlap between repertoires, the number of shared unique clonotypes was divided by the size of the smaller repertoire. RTK rarefaction, the Chao1 estimator, and Recon v2.1 estimates of unobserved clonotypes were used to assess repertoire richness. For all TCRbeta clonotypes obtained by the gDNA method from a few donors, generation probabilities were computed with OLGA. TCRdb limited this immuneACCESS table to in-frame rearrangements with V and J called. A share of clones is missing; checked studies link under half to unresolved V genes, and the rest is unexplained. The V and J calls and clone size were taken over from that table, and D and trimming were inferred from the DNA. This sample is represented by millions of clones; approximately 95% of them were singletons. The ten largest clonotypes hold 0.39% of the sample.

Sequences were obtained from naive CD4+ T cells from PBMCs. This specimen's cell subset or site label, interpreted: CD45RA+ positively selected. The chain uses TRBV30 and TRBJ1-1; the D gene is unclear. This TCR was sampled from a man between 18 and 29 years old in good health. Some clones in this sample may be carry-over from other donors' samples. The sequence in DNA is TGTGCCTGGAGTGTAAAGGGCCCCCGGGGCACTGAAGCTTTCTTT. Its protein reads: CAWSVKGPRGTEAFF.